This T cell receptor (beta chain) was recorded in a study of shared clonotypes between healthy human individuals (dated by TCRdb to 2019 to 2021). Broadly, across the study: The cohort comprised two women and a few men aged 18 to 49 years. For each donor, CD4 naive and CD4 memory were each run on three plates, CD8 naive on two plates, and CD8 memory on one plate. Libraries were prepared and TCR repertoires were sequenced by different laboratories using diverse techniques, in order to increase sequencing depth and limit assay-specific biases. The study deeply sequenced blood TCR repertoires of about five healthy adults to estimate repertoire size and the extent of clonotype sharing between individuals. Leukapheresis yielded between about 0.85 and 10 billion PBMCs per donor. What the authors observed across the whole study: Because the study included only a small number of donors, the genetic and exposure-history diversity represented was limited. Based on pairwise subsampling, the degree of clonotype sharing among donors was expected to be affected by sequencing depth. Higher generation probabilities were observed for clonotypes shared by all four sorted-subset donors than for non-shared clonotypes. Sampling was restricted to blood, and TCR repertoires in tissues likely differ from the TCR repertoires found in blood. Across several donors, around 5.4% of naive CD4, more than 3% of naive CD8, approximately 2.5% of memory CD4, and approximately 0.4% of memory CD8 clonotypes were shared. Incomplete sequencing was indicated by rarefaction of sorted-subset datasets, despite the large sequencing depth. Naive subsets generally had larger estimated clonotype richness than memory subsets.

Using the deep immunoSEQ assay, multiplex PCR amplified TCR CDR3 regions from genomic DNA. Genomic DNA extracted from each cell subset was distributed evenly over all wells of several immunoSEQ 96-well plates, and each plate served as one replicate. Each replicate PCR for sorted subsets received around 0.2 ug genomic DNA, equal to 28,000 or so T cell genomes. Purified libraries were quantified with a Qubit 3.0 fluorometer, sized on a Bioanalyzer 2100, and re-quantified with the KAPA Library Quantification kit. A separate single-read 150-cycle Illumina NextSeq 550 flow cell was used to sequence each immunoSEQ 96-well plate. Under the source paper's analysis protocol: Because the immunoSEQ output held only junctional sequences and lacked quality scores, the filtering could not match the filtering applied to full-length reads. Sequences were annotated with PyIR, a Python wrapper for IgBLAST v1.9, and V/J genes and CDR3 were assigned using IMGT germline references. Any read was removed if the V/J assignment was weak (E-value above 1e-6), the CDR3 was missing, or the read contained stop codons, out-of-frame junctions, or ambiguous translated residues. A V3J clonotype was defined by an identical inferred V gene, J gene, and CDR3 amino acid sequence. Percentage overlap between repertoires was computed as shared unique clonotypes divided by the size of the smaller repertoire. Three approaches were used to assess repertoire richness: RTK rarefaction, the Chao1 estimator, and Recon v2.1 estimates of unobserved clonotypes. OLGA was used to compute generation probabilities for all TCRbeta clonotypes that the gDNA method yielded from a few donors. TCRdb stores this immuneACCESS table with in-frame sequences only. Part of the clones is absent; in the studies checked, under half of the shortfall reflects unresolved V genes, and no reason is known for the rest. The DNA was the basis for D and trimming; V, J and clone size are from that table. A total of about 1 million clones appear in this sample, about 75% of them only once. Together, the top ten hold roughly 1.4% of the sample.

A remark on this clone: Its antigen is still unknown. The record has no base qualities; no much larger clone is one base away.

Donors were healthy HIV-negative adults with no recently reported acute infections or vaccinations. All donors were Caucasian adults living in Nashville, Tennessee, USA. CD4+ T cells were enriched through magnetic negative selection, after which naive cells were positively selected on CD45RA and the remaining negative fraction served as the memory subset. Blood was collected by leukapheresis, and PBMCs were isolated by Ficoll-Histopaque density gradient centrifugation and then cryopreserved in liquid nitrogen vapor phase. Analytical flow cytometry was used to check the purity and quantity of each magnetically sorted T cell population. Genomic DNA was isolated from each sorted fraction and quantified by UV absorbance on a Nanodrop 2000c. What was sequenced was memory CD4+ T cells sorted from blood. Sample cell subset or site, as interpreted from the label and publication: CD45RA-negative fraction. The source of this sequence is a man aged 18 to 29 in good health.

The CDR3 region has the sequence CASSNSQERYTF. The DNA is TGTGCCAGCAGTAACTCACAGGAACGCTACACCTTC. The sequence is built from TRBV27 and TRBJ1-2; TRBD1 is possibly the D segment (5 matching bases). From the cysteine through the phenylalanine, the CDR3 covers 12 amino acids. Only the CDR3 portion is preserved as DNA: 36 bases, with reading frame beginning at the first base. Per the germline V gene (reference sequence), MNHEY is the CDR1 and SMNVEV is the CDR2. Cut back by 5 bases and 9 bases, the V and J ends lie 13 bases apart.